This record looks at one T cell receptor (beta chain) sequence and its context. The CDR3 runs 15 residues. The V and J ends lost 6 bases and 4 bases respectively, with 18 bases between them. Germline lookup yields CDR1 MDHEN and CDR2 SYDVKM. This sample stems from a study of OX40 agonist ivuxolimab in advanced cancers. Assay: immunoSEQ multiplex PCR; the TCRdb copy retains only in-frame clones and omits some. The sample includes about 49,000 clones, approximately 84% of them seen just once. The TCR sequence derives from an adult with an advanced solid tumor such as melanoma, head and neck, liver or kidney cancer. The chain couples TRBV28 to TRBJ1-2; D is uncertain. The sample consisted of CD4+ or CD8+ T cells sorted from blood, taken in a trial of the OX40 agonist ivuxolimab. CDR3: CASSHPQARRYGYTF. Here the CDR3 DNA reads TGTGCCAGCAGCCACCCCCAGGCTCGCCGCTATGGCTACACCTTC.